This T cell receptor beta chain was profiled in a study of beta chain features in type 1 diabetes. Study background: All of the samples together had 85 million to 140 million sorted cells examined. General observations from the study: People with Type 1 diabetes carried modestly yet significantly shorter TCRB CDR3s in all four CD4+ subsets.

Concerning this clone: Its antigen is unidentified.

Investigators reverse transcribed all isolated RNA, so they sequenced expressed TCRB transcripts. Naive, central memory and regulatory T cell samples averaged roughly 3.8 million reads. Profiling relied on immunoSEQ multiplex PCR, and the TCRdb table lists in-frame clones only, not all of them. Of about 240,000 clones detected, approximately 15% appear once; the ten largest clones hold roughly 0.019%. CDR3 size: 12 residues. CDR1 ENHRY and CDR2 SYGVKD come from the germline V gene. V gave up 6 bases and J gave up 7 bases; unmatched junction bases: 3. Material for sequencing was naive CD4+ T cells from blood. This receptor was taken from a man aged 25 to 40 with type 1 diabetes. This sequence joins TRBV10-3 and TRBJ1-2; the match to TRBD1 covers 9 bases. This CDR3 is CAIRGQGGGYTF. The CDR3 bases are TGTGCCATCAGGGGACAGGGCGGTGGCTACACCTTC.